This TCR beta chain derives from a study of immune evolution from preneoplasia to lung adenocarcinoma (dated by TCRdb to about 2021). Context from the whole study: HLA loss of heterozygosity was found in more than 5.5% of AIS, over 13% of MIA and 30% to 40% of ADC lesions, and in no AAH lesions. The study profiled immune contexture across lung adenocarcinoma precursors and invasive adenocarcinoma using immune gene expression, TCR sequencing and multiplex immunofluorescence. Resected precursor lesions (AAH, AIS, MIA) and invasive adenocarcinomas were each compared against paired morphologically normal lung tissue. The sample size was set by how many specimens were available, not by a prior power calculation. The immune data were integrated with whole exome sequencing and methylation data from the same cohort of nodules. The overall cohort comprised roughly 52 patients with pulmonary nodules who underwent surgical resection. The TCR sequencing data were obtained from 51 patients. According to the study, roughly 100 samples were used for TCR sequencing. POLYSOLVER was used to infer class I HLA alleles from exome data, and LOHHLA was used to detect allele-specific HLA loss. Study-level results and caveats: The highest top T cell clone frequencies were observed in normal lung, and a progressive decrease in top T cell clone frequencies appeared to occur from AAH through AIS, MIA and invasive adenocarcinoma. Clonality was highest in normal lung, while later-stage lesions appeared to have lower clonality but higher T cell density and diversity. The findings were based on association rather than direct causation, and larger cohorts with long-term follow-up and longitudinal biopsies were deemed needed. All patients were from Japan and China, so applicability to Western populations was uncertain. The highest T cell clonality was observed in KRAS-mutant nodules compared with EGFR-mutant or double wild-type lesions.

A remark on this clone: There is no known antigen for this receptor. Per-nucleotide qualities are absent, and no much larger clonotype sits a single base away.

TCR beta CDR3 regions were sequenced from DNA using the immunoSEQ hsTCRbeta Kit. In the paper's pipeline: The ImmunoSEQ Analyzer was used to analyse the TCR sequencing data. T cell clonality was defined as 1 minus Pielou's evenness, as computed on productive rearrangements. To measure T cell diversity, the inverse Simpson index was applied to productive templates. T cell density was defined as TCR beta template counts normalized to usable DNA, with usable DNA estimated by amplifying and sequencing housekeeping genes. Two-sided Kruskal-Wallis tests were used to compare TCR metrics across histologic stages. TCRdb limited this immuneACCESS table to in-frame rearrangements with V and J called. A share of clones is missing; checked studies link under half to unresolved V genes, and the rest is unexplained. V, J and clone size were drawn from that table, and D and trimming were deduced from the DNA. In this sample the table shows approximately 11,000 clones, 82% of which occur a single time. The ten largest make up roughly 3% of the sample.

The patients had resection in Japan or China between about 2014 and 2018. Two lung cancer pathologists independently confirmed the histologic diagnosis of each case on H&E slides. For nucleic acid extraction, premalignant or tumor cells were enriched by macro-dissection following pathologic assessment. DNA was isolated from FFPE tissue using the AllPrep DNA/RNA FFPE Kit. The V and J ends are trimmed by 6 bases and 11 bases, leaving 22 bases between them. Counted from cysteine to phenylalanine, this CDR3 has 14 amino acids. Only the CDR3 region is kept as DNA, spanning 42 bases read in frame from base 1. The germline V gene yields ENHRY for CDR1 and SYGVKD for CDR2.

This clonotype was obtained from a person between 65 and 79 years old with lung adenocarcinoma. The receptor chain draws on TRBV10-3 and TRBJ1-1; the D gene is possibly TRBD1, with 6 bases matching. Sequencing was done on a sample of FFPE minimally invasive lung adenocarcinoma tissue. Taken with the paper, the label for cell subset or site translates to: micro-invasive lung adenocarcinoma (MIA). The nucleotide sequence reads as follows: TGTGCCATCAGGTCCGGGACAAGGGAGGTAGAGGCTTTCTTT. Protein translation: CAIRSGTREVEAFF.